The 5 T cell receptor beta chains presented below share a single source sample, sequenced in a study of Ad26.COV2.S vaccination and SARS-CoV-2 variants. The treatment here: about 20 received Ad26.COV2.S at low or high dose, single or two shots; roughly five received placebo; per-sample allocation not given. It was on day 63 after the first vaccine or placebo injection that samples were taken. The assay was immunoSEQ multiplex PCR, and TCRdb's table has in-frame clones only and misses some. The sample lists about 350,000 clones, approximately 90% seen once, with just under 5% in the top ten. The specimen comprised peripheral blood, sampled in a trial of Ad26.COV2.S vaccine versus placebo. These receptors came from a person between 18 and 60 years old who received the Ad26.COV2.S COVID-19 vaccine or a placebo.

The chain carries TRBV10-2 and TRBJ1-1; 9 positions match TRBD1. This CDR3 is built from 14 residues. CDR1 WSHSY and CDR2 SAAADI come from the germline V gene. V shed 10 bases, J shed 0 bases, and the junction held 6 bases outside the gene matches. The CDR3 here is CATTDRGLNTEAFF. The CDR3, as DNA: TGCGCCACCACGGACAGGGGATTGAACACTGAAGCTTTCTTT.

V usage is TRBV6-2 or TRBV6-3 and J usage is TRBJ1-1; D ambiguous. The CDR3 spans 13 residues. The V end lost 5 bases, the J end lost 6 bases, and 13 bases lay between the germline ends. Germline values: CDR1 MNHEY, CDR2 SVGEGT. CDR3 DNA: TGTGCCAGCAGTGAGTTTAAGGACGCTGAAGCTTTCTTT. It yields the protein CASSEFKDAEAFF.

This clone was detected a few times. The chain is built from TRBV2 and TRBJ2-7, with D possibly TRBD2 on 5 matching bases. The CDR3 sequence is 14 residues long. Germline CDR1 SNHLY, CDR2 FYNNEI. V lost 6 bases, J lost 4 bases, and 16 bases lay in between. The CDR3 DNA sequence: TGTGCCAGCAGACAAGAAGGGAGTTCTTACGAGCAGTACTTC. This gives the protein CASRQEGSSYEQYF. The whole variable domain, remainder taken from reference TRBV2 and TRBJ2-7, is EPEVTQTPSHQVTQMGQEVILRCVPISNHLYFYWYRQILGQKVEFLVSFYNNEISEKSEIFDDQFSVERPDGSNFTLKIRSTKLEDSAMYFCASRQEGSSYEQYFGPGTRLTVT.

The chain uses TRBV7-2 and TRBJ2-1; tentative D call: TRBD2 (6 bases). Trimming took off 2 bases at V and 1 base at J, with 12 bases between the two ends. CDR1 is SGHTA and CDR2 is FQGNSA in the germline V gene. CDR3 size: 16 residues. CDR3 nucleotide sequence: TGTGCCAGCAGCTTATCGTCGGGGGTTTCCTACAATGAGCAGTTCTTC. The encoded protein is CASSLSSGVSYNEQFF.

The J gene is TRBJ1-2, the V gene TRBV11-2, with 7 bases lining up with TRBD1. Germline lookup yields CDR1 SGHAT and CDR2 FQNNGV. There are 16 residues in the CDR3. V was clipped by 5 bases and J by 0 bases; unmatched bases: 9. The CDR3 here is CASSPLRDRSNYGYTF. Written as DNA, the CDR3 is TGTGCCAGCAGCCCCCTTCGGGACAGATCTAACTATGGCTACACCTTC.